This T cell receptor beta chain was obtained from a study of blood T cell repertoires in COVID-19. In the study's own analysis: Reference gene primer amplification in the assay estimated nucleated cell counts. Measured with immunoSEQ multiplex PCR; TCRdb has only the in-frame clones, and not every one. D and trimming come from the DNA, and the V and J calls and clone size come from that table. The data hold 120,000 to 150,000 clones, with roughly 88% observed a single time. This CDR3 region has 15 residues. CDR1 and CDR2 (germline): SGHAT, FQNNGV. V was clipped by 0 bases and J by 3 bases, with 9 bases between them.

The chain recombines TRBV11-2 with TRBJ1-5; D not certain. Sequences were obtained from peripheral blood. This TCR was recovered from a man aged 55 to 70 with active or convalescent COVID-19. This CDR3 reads CASSLDQVPNQPQHF. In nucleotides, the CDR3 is TGTGCCAGCAGCTTAGACCAGGTTCCCAATCAGCCCCAGCATTTT. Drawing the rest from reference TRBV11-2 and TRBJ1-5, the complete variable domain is EAGVAQSPRYKIIEKRQSVAFWCNPISGHATLYWYQQILGQGPKLLIQFQNNGVVDDSQLPKDRFSAERLKGVDSTLKIQPAKLEDSAVYLCASSLDQVPNQPQHFGDGTRLSIL.